A single sample is the source of the 23 T cell receptor beta chains below, sequenced in a study of PD-1 blockade in classical Hodgkin lymphoma. Every single patient, without exception, relapsed after autologous stem cell transplantation, and brentuximab vedotin exposure varied. Produced via immunoSEQ multiplex PCR; TCRdb's table is partial and in-frame only. The sample has roughly 150,000 clones, about 81% seen once. This specimen consisted of peripheral blood mononuclear cells (PBMCs), obtained before the second cycle of nivolumab. These receptors all stem from a human donor with classical Hodgkin lymphoma.

V usage is TRBV19 and J usage is TRBJ2-5, with unresolved D. V was clipped by 5 bases and J by 2 bases, with 15 bases between them. CDR1 and CDR2 from the germline V gene are LNHDA and SQIVND (reference sequence). The CDR3 has 15 amino acids. CDR3 sequence reads: CASSYPGRPQETQYF. CDR3 nucleotides: TGTGCCAGTAGTTACCCCGGACGACCGCAAGAGACCCAGTACTTC.

J is TRBJ2-2 and V is TRBV5-4; D remains ambiguous. Germline V gene lookup returns CDR1 SGHNT and CDR2 YYREEE (reference sequence). V lost 2 bases and J 4 bases, leaving 6 bases between the germline ends. CDR3 length: 13 residues. In nucleotides, the CDR3 is TGTGCCAGCAGCTTCGACACCACCGGGGAGCTGTTTTTT. This codes for CASSFDTTGELFF.

The chain carries TRBV19 and TRBJ1-1; 7 bases match TRBD1. V trimming: 6 bases; J trimming: 0 bases; junction bases outside the gene matches: 10. The CDR3 has 16 residues. The germline V gene encodes CDR1 LNHDA and CDR2 SQIVND (reference sequence). The CDR3 loop is CASRTYSGTVNTEAFF. The CDR3 bases are TGTGCCAGTAGGACCTACTCCGGGACAGTGAACACTGAAGCTTTCTTT.

This rearrangement joins TRBV11-3 to TRBJ2-2; D not certain. V was clipped by 0 bases and J by 1 base, with 3 bases between them. The CDR3 extends over 14 amino acids. The germline gives CDR1 SGHNT, CDR2 YENEEA. CDR3 nucleotide sequence: TGTGCCAGCAGCTTAGATATGAACACCGGGGAGCTGTTTTTT. This gives the protein CASSLDMNTGELFF.

V usage is TRBV19 and J usage is TRBJ2-3; D is unclear. Per germline, CDR1 LNHDA and CDR2 SQIVND (reference sequence). This CDR3 spans 14 amino acids. Trimming cost V 6 bases and J 1 base, with 11 bases left between them. The CDR3 here is CASRLFSGTDTQYF. CDR3 bases: TGTGCCAGTAGACTATTTTCGGGCACAGATACGCAGTATTTT.

The J gene is TRBJ2-1, the V gene TRBV7-6, with 7 bases matching TRBD2. The V and J ends lost 1 base and 5 bases, in that order; junction bases with no gene match: 17. This CDR3 contains 19 residues. CDR1 is SGHVS and CDR2 is FNYEAQ in the germline V gene. CDR3 in amino acids: CASSLELPIGGRVDNEQFF. CDR3 bases: TGTGCCAGCAGCTTAGAACTCCCCATTGGGGGGAGGGTGGACAATGAGCAGTTCTTC.

This clone was seen a few times. The chain links TRBV18 to TRBJ2-1, with D perhaps TRBD2 (6 bases). V dropped 6 bases and J dropped 7 bases, with 16 bases sitting between them. CDR1 and CDR2 from the germline V gene are KGHSH and LQKENI. The CDR3 has 14 residues. In DNA form, the CDR3 reads TGTGCCAGCTCTCCGGGGGTAACGTGGAATGAGCAGTTCTTC. Protein: CASSPGVTWNEQFF.

In regard to this clone: Relative to the germline gene, one junction end is altered; a read error may explain this. The V call is TRBV5-1, the J call TRBJ1-1, with TRBD1 matching over 11 bases. Germline CDR1 and CDR2: SGHRS and YFSETQ. The CDR3 extends over 16 amino acids. CDR3 DNA sequence: TGCGTCAGCAGCGCAGGACAGGGGGCCGGGAACACTGAAGCTTTCTTT. It codes for CVSSAGQGAGNTEAFF.

As concerns this clone: Different DNA sequences within this sample yield the same CDR3. The rearrangement uses TRBV7-2 and TRBJ1-1; D unclear. V was cut by 5 bases and J by 1 base, with 8 bases left in between. This CDR3 has 13 residues. Germline V gene lookup returns CDR1 SGHTA and CDR2 FQGNSA. The DNA for the CDR3 is TGTGCCAGCAGCCTACAAGGGAACACTGAAGCTTTCTTT. As protein: CASSLQGNTEAFF.

This clone was seen only a few times. The genes are TRBV30 and TRBJ1-2, with TRBD1 matching over 11 bases. Germline V gives CDR1 GTSNPN, CDR2 SVGIG (reference sequence). The CDR3 sequence is 17 residues long. Germline trimming cut 1 base from V and 4 bases from J; bases unmatched to any gene: 11. The CDR3 loop reads CAWSAWDRGLRGYGYTF. CDR3 nucleotide sequence: TGTGCCTGGAGTGCTTGGGACAGGGGGTTGAGAGGCTATGGCTACACCTTC.

V is TRBV6-5 and J is TRBJ2-7; TRBD1 aligns across 7 bases. The CDR3 loop spans 11 amino acids. Germline V gives CDR1 MNHEY, CDR2 SVGAGI. V was clipped by 8 bases and J by 6 bases; unmatched bases: 4. In DNA form, the CDR3 reads TGTGCCAGCCGACAGGGTCTCGAGCAGTACTTC. This translates into CASRQGLEQYF.

This clone has a handful of counts. This chain uses TRBV11-3 with TRBJ2-7; either TRBD1 or TRBD2 may fit D (5 bases each). CDR3 length: 14 residues. Germline loops: CDR1 SGHNT, CDR2 YENEEA. Trimming shortened V by 3 bases and J by 3 bases, and 12 bases separated the two germline ends. CDR3 in DNA: TGTGCCAGCAGCTTGGTGGGACGGCACTACGAGCAGTACTTC. The encoded protein is CASSLVGRHYEQYF.

This rearrangement joins TRBV5-5 to TRBJ2-7, with D possibly TRBD1 on 6 matching bases. The CDR3 runs 15 residues. The V and J ends lost 4 bases and 0 bases respectively, with 14 bases between them. Germline V CDR1 and CDR2: SGHKS, YYEKEE (reference sequence). The CDR3 DNA sequence: TGTGCCAGCAGCAATTTGCCGGACAGCTCCTACGAGCAGTACTTC. Amino acids: CASSNLPDSSYEQYF.

Many counts were recorded for this clone. Germline and junction disagree at one end, which may indicate a read error. The chain links TRBV10-3 to TRBJ1-6; 7 bases map to TRBD1. Germline CDR1 reads ENHRY; CDR2 reads SYGVKD. The CDR3 totals 16 residues. For the CDR3, the DNA is TGTGCCTCCCGGGACAGCAAGAGCTCCTATGATTCACCCCTCCACTTT. This codes for CASRDSKSSYDSPLHF.

The rearrangement uses TRBV18 and TRBJ2-1; TRBD1 aligns across 7 bases. V was clipped by 6 bases and J by 2 bases; unmatched bases: 7. Germline V CDR1 and CDR2: KGHSH, LQKENI. This CDR3 is built from 15 residues. The CDR3 region is CASSSSGTAYNEQFF. The DNA for the CDR3 is TGTGCCAGCTCGTCCTCCGGGACAGCCTACAATGAGCAGTTCTTC.

This clone was counted a few times. The chain uses TRBV9 and TRBJ1-2; D not certain. Trimming left V 0 bases short and J 8 bases short, with 11 bases between. This CDR3 has 13 amino acids. Germline loops: CDR1 SGDLS, CDR2 YYNGEE. Here the CDR3 DNA reads TGTGCCAGCAGCGTAGGGCGGGATGGAGGCTACACCTTC. Translating gives CASSVGRDGGYTF.

Note on this clone: The junction departs from germline at one end; a sequencing error may be responsible. In DNA, the CDR3 is TGTGCCATCAGTGAGAGCCTAGCGGGGATTACAGATACGCAGTATTTT. Its protein product is CAISESLAGITDTQYF. This rearrangement joins TRBV6-1 to TRBJ2-3; 9 nucleotides line up with TRBD2. Germline V gene lookup returns CDR1 MNHNS and CDR2 SASEGT. The CDR3 is made up of 16 amino acids.

This clone was seen a few times. The CDR3 sequence is CASSVGAGANVLTF. In DNA form, the CDR3 reads TGCGCCAGCAGTGTTGGGGCTGGGGCCAACGTCCTGACTTTC. The gene calls are TRBV10-2 and TRBJ2-6; D is unresolved. The CDR3 has 14 residues. The V end was cut by 4 bases, the J end by 2 bases, with 6 bases between. From germline, CDR1 is WSHSY and CDR2 SAAADI.

The chain carries TRBV5-1 and TRBJ1-5; the D gene is possibly TRBD1 (6 bases). This CDR3 contains 16 residues. The germline V and J ends were trimmed by 4 bases and 2 bases, with 16 bases remaining between them. Germline V gives CDR1 SGHRS, CDR2 YFSETQ. This CDR3 is CASSPGGGIGNQPQHF. Written as DNA, the CDR3 is TGCGCCAGCAGCCCCGGAGGGGGTATTGGCAATCAGCCCCAGCATTTT.

The gene calls are TRBV4-2 and TRBJ2-3, with D possibly being TRBD2 (6 bases). Trimming took off 4 bases at V and 1 base at J, with 12 bases between the two ends. Germline CDR1 is LGHNA and CDR2 is YNFKEQ. The CDR3 loop spans 15 amino acids. The CDR3 DNA sequence: TGTGCCAGCAGCCGCGGGACTCTACGCACAGATACGCAGTATTTT. It codes for CASSRGTLRTDTQYF.

This rearrangement joins TRBV6-5 to TRBJ1-5, with D unresolved. The CDR3 has 13 residues. The ends were cut back, 6 bases at V and 5 bases at J, with 11 bases in the middle. The V gene's germline CDR1 is MNHEY and CDR2 SVGAGI. The CDR3 reads CASRLDGHQPQHF. In DNA form, the CDR3 reads TGTGCCAGCAGACTCGACGGTCATCAGCCCCAGCATTTT.

The chain links TRBV6-5 to TRBJ1-5; D uncertain. CDR1 and CDR2 (germline): MNHEY, SVGAGI. V was shortened by 6 bases and J by 0 bases, with 12 bases between the two germline ends. The CDR3 is made up of 15 amino acids. The CDR3 loop reads CASSPRSTSNQPQHF. The CDR3 DNA is TGTGCCAGCAGCCCCCGGAGTACTAGCAATCAGCCCCAGCATTTT.

V is TRBV7-9 and J is TRBJ2-7; the D is unclear. Germline-derived CDR1 and CDR2 are SEHNR and FQNEAQ (reference sequence). V lost 3 bases and J lost 0, with 12 bases in between. CDR3 length: 15 amino acids. This CDR3 is CASSFGSRSSYEQYF. The CDR3 bases are TGTGCCAGCAGCTTTGGCAGCCGCAGCTCCTACGAGCAGTACTTC.